The present T cell receptor (beta chain) was sequenced within a study of T-cell reconstitution after alpha-beta-depleted transplantation in children. This CDR3 comprises 15 residues. The ends were cut back, 5 bases at V and 5 bases at J, with 18 bases in the middle. The TCRbeta library was prepared with unique molecular identifiers. TCRdb reprocessed the PCR reads with MiXCR, giving one entry per CDR3 protein. There are hundreds of thousands of distinct CDR3 sequences in the sample; roughly an eighth occur only once, and 5% to 6% lies in the top ten. Sequencing used PBMCs from the stem cell graft donor, obtained from the stem cell graft. The receptor was derived from a human donor who donated a stem cell graft to a child with combined immunodeficiency. This rearrangement joins TRBV12-3 or TRBV12-4 to TRBJ1-1; D uncertain. CDR3 region: CASSPRGLRRTEAFF. CDR3 DNA: TGTGCCAGCAGTCCCCGAGGGTTGAGGAGAACTGAAGCTTTCTTT.